A selection of T cell receptor beta chains follows, all from one sample in a study of shared clonotypes between healthy human individuals. Measured with immunoSEQ multiplex PCR; TCRdb has only the in-frame clones, and not every one. The data hold more than 400,000 clones, with 90% to 96% observed a single time. Sequenced: naive CD4+ T cells sorted from blood. The receptor set was obtained from a woman aged 30 to 39 in good health. The CDR3 runs from the conserved cysteine through the conserved F or W. The order of the fields is D gene, clone size, J gene, V gene, CDR3 DNA, CDR3 protein. A D gene is named only where the DNA matches it firmly. Rows may omit the clone size; those that give it use once, few, many or a size class.

D gene: .
clone size: .
J gene: TRBJ1-3
V gene: TRBV5-6
CDR3 DNA: TGTGCCAGCAGCTTAGCCGGGTCTGGAAACACCATATATTTT
CDR3 protein: CASSLAGSGNTIYF

D gene: TRBD2
clone size: .
J gene: TRBJ2-2
V gene: TRBV28
CDR3 DNA: TGTGCCAGCAGTCTTAGGACTAGCGGGCTCCCCGCCGTCACCGGGGAGCTGTTTTTT
CDR3 protein: CASSLRTSGLPAVTGELFF

D gene: .
clone size: .
J gene: TRBJ1-5
V gene: TRBV2
CDR3 DNA: TGTGCCAGCAGTGATCAGATTGCGTCGGCGCAGCCCCAGCATTTT
CDR3 protein: CASSDQIASAQPQHF

D gene: .
clone size: .
J gene: TRBJ1-4
V gene: TRBV27
CDR3 DNA: TGTGCCAGCAGTTTAAGGGGGGATAATGAAAAACTGTTTTTT
CDR3 protein: CASSLRGDNEKLFF

D gene: .
clone size: .
J gene: TRBJ1-3
V gene: TRBV6-5
CDR3 DNA: TGTGCCAGCAGTTACTCGTTTTCCCACTCTGGAAACACCATATATTTT
CDR3 protein: CASSYSFSHSGNTIYF

D gene: .
clone size: .
J gene: TRBJ2-1
V gene: TRBV5-1
CDR3 DNA: TGCGCCAGCAGAACTTCAAAGGAGCAGTTCTTC
CDR3 protein: CASRTSKEQFF

D gene: .
clone size: .
J gene: TRBJ2-5
V gene: TRBV19
CDR3 DNA: TGTGCCAGTAGTATTCGCAGAGAAGAGACCCAGTACTTC
CDR3 protein: CASSIRREETQYF

D gene: TRBD2
clone size: .
J gene: TRBJ2-1
V gene: TRBV5-1
CDR3 DNA: TGCGCCAGCAGCTCACTAGCGGGGGACTCCAATGAGCAGTTCTTC
CDR3 protein: CASSSLAGDSNEQFF

D gene: .
clone size: .
J gene: TRBJ2-3
V gene: TRBV11-2
CDR3 DNA: TGTGCCAGCAGCTTAGTTGGGGGGCTGAGGGTCACAGATACGCAGTATTTT
CDR3 protein: CASSLVGGLRVTDTQYF

D gene: TRBD2
clone size: .
J gene: TRBJ2-5
V gene: TRBV29-1
CDR3 DNA: TGCAGCGTTGTATTAGCGGGAGCTGAGACCCAGTACTTC
CDR3 protein: CSVVLAGAETQYF

D gene: .
clone size: .
J gene: TRBJ1-1
V gene: TRBV29-1
CDR3 DNA: TGCAGCGGGAGGGAAGGGAACACTGAAGCTTTCTTT
CDR3 protein: CSGREGNTEAFF

D gene: TRBD1
clone size: .
J gene: TRBJ1-5
V gene: TRBV5-1
CDR3 DNA: TGCGCCAGCAGCTCGGGACAGGGAGGGAATCAGCCCCAGCATTTT
CDR3 protein: CASSSGQGGNQPQHF

D gene: TRBD1
clone size: .
J gene: TRBJ1-1
V gene: TRBV25-1
CDR3 DNA: TGTGCCAACCTGAGGGGCAGGGGGGCGAGCACTGAAGCTTTCTTT
CDR3 protein: CANLRGRGASTEAFF

D gene: TRBD1
clone size: .
J gene: TRBJ1-1
V gene: TRBV28
CDR3 DNA: TGTGCCAGCAGTTTAAACAGGGGGTACACTGAAGCTTTCTTT
CDR3 protein: CASSLNRGYTEAFF

D gene: .
clone size: .
J gene: TRBJ2-7
V gene: TRBV28
CDR3 DNA: TGTGCCAGCAGTTTTGGCGGAGCATACTCCTACGAGCAGTACTTC
CDR3 protein: CASSFGGAYSYEQYF

D gene: .
clone size: once
J gene: TRBJ2-5
V gene: TRBV27
CDR3 DNA: TGTGCCAGCAGTTTAAGGCCTCGCGGAGAGGGGACCCAGTACTTC
CDR3 protein: CASSLRPRGEGTQYF

D gene: .
clone size: .
J gene: TRBJ2-1
V gene: TRBV5-1
CDR3 DNA: TGCGCCAGCAGCTTGGGACTGGGCGCGGGGCAGTTCTTC
CDR3 protein: CASSLGLGAGQFF

D gene: .
clone size: .
J gene: TRBJ2-5
V gene: TRBV6-5
CDR3 DNA: TGTGCCAGCAGTTACTCGACTCGGGGGGCGACCCAGTACTTC
CDR3 protein: CASSYSTRGATQYF

D gene: TRBD2
clone size: .
J gene: TRBJ2-7
V gene: TRBV19
CDR3 DNA: TGTGCCAGTACCTTTAGCGGGACCACCTACGAGCAGTACTTC
CDR3 protein: CASTFSGTTYEQYF

D gene: .
clone size: .
J gene: TRBJ2-1
V gene: TRBV9
CDR3 DNA: TGTGCCAGCAGCGTAGCTACGGGGTCCTACAATGAGCAGTTCTTC
CDR3 protein: CASSVATGSYNEQFF

D gene: .
clone size: .
J gene: TRBJ2-2
V gene: TRBV4-1
CDR3 DNA: TGCGCCAGCAGCCAAGTAGACAGAGACACCGGGGAGCTGTTTTTT
CDR3 protein: CASSQVDRDTGELFF

D gene: .
clone size: .
J gene: TRBJ2-3
V gene: TRBV5-1
CDR3 DNA: TGCGCCAGCAGCTTGTCGGATCTCAACACAGATACGCAGTATTTT
CDR3 protein: CASSLSDLNTDTQYF

D gene: .
clone size: .
J gene: TRBJ2-1
V gene: TRBV5-8
CDR3 DNA: TGTGCCAGCAGCTTGGTATCCGGGTACAATGAGCAGTTCTTC
CDR3 protein: CASSLVSGYNEQFF

D gene: .
clone size: .
J gene: TRBJ1-2
V gene: TRBV6-5
CDR3 DNA: TGTGCCAGCAGTTACTCGACAGGAAGCCGTGGCTACACCTTC
CDR3 protein: CASSYSTGSRGYTF